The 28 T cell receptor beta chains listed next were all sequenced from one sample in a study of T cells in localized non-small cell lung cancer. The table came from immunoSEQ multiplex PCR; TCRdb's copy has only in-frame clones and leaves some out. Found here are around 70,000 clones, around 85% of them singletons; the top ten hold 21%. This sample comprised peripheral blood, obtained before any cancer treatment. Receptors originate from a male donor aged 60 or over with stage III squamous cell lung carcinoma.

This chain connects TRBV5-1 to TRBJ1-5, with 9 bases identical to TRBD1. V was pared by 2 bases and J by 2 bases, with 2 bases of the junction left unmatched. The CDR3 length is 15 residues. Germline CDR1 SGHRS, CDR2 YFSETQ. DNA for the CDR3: TGCGCCAGCAGCTTACAGGGGGCAGGCAATCAGCCCCAGCATTTT. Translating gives CASSLQGAGNQPQHF.

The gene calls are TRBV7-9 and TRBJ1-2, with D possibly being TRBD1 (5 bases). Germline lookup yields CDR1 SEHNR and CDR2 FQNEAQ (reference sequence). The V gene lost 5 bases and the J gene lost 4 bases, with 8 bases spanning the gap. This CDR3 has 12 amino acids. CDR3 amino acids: CASSPGLYGYTF. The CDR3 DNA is TGTGCCAGCAGCCCGGGACTCTATGGCTACACCTTC. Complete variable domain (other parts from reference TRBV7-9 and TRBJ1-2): DTGVSQNPRHKITKRGQNVTFRCDPISEHNRLYWYRQTLGQGPEFLTYFQNEAQLEKSRLLSDRFSAERPKGSFSTLEIQRTEQGDSAMYLCASSPGLYGYTFGSGTRLTVV.

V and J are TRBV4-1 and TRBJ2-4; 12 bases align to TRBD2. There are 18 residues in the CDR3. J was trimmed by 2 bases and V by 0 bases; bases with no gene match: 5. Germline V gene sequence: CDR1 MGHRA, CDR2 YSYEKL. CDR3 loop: CASSQEGLAGGTKNIQYF. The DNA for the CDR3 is TGCGCCAGCAGCCAAGAAGGGCTAGCGGGGGGGACCAAAAACATTCAGTACTTC.

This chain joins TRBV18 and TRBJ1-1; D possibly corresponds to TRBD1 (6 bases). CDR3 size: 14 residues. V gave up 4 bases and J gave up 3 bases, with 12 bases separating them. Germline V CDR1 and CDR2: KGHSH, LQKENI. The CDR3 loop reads CASSRGGEDTEAFF. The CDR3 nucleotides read TGTGCCAGCTCACGGGGGGGCGAAGACACTGAAGCTTTCTTT. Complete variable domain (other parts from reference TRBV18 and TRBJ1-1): NAGVMQNPRHLVRRRGQEARLRCSPMKGHSHVYWYRQLPEEGLKFMVYLQKENIIDESGMPKERFSAEFPKEGPSILRIQQVVRGDSAAYFCASSRGGEDTEAFFGQGTRLTVV.

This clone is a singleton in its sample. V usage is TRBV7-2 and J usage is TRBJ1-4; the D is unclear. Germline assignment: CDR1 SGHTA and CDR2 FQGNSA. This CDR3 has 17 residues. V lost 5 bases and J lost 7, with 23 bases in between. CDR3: CASSQPLPGSGGEKLFF. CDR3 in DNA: TGTGCCAGCAGCCAACCACTTCCCGGGTCCGGCGGTGAAAAACTGTTTTTT. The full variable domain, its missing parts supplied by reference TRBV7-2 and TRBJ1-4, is GAGVSQSPSNKVTEKGKDVELRCDPISGHTALYWYRQSLGQGLEFLIYFQGNSAPDKSGLPSDRFSAERTGGSVSTLTIQRTQQEDSAVYLCASSQPLPGSGGEKLFFGSGTQLSVL.

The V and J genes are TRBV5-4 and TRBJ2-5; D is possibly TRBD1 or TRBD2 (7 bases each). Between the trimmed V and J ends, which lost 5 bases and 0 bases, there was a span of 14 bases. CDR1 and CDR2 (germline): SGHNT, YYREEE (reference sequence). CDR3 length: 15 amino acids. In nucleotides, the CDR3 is TGTGCCAGCAGTTCCCAGGGGGGGTACCAAGAGACCCAGTACTTC. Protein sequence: CASSSQGGYQETQYF.

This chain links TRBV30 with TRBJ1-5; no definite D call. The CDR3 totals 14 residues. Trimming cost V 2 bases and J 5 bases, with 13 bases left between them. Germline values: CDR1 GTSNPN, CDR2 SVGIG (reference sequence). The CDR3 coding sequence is TGTGCCTGGAGTACTTCGACGGTTGATCAGCCCCAGCATTTT. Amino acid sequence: CAWSTSTVDQPQHF.

The CDR3 DNA is TGTGCCAGCGGGTTTTCTGGGGCCAACGTCCTGACTTTC. It encodes CASGFSGANVLTF. This chain uses TRBV2 with TRBJ2-6; D remains unclear. Trimming shortened V by 8 bases and J by 1 base, and 6 bases separated the two germline ends. Germline loops: CDR1 SNHLY, CDR2 FYNNEI. There are 13 residues in the CDR3.

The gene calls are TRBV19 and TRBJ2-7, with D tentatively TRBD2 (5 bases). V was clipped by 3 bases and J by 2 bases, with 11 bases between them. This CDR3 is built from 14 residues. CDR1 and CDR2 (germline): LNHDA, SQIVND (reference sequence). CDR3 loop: CASSMGVIPYEQYF. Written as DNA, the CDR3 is TGTGCCAGTAGTATGGGAGTTATACCCTACGAGCAGTACTTC.

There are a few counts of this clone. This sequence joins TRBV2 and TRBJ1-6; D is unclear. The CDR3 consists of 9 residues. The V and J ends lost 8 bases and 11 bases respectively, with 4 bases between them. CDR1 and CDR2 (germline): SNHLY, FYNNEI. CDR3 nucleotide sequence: TGTGCCAGCGCAACACCCCTCCACTTT. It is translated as CASATPLHF.

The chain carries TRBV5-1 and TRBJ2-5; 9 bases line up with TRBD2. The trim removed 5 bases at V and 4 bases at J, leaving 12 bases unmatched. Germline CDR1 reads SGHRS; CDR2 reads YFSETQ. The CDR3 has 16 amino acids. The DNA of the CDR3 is TGCGCCAGCAGTTGGGGGAGCGGGGGGCCGGGAGAGACCCAGTACTTC. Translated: CASSWGSGGPGETQYF.

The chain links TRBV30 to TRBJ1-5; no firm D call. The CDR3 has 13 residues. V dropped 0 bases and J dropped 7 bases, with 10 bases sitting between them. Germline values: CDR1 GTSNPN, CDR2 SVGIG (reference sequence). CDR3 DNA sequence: TGTGCCTGGAGTGTACGGGAAATCCAGCCCCAGCATTTT. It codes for CAWSVREIQPQHF.

This chain's CDR3 is CASSVAAYEQYF. In DNA, the CDR3 is TGTGCCAGCAGTGTGGCGGCTTACGAGCAGTACTTC. V is TRBV2 and J is TRBJ2-7; D remains unclear. The CDR3 sequence is 12 residues long. Between the trimmed V and J ends, which lost 4 bases and 4 bases, there was a span of 8 bases. Looked up from germline, CDR1 is SNHLY and CDR2 is FYNNEI.

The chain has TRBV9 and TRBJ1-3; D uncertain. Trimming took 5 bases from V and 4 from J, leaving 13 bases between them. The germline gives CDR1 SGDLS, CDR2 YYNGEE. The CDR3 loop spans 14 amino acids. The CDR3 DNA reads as TGTGCCAGCAGTCTTCGTTCCGGAGGAAACACCATATATTTT. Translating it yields CASSLRSGGNTIYF. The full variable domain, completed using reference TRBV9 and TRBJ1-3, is DSGVTQTPKHLITATGQRVTLRCSPRSGDLSVYWYQQSLDQGLQFLIQYYNGEERAKGNILERFSAQQFPDLHSELNLSSLELGDSALYFCASSLRSGGNTIYFGEGSWLTVV.

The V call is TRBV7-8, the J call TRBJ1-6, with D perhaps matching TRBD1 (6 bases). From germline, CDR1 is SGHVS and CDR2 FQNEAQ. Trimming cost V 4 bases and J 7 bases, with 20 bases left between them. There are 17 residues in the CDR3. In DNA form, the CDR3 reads TGTGCCAGCAGCTCCTCTCTAGGGGGGCAGGGGAATTCACCCCTCCACTTT. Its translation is CASSSSLGGQGNSPLHF.

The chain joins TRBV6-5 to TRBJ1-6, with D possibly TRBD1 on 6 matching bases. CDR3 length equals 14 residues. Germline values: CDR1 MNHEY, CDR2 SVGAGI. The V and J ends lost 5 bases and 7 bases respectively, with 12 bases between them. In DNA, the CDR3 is TGTGCCAGCAGTAGACGGACAGTCAATTCACCCCTCCACTTT. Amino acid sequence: CASSRRTVNSPLHF.

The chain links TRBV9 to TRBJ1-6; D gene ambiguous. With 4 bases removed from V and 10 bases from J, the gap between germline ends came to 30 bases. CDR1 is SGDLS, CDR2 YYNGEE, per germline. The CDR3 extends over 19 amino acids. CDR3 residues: CASSPLGPASWRVESPLHF. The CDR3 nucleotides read TGTGCCAGCAGCCCCCTAGGCCCGGCCAGCTGGAGGGTTGAATCACCCCTCCACTTT.

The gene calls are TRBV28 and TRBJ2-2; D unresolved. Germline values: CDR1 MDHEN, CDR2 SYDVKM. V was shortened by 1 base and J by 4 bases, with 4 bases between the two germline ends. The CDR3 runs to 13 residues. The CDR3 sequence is CASSLFRTGELFF. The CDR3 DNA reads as TGTGCCAGCAGTTTATTTCGCACCGGGGAGCTGTTTTTT. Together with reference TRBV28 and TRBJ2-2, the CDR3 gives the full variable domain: DVKVTQSSRYLVKRTGEKVFLECVQDMDHENMFWYRQDPGLGLRLIYFSYDVKMKEKGDIPEGYSVSREKKERFSLILESASTNQTSMYLCASSLFRTGELFFGEGSRLTVL.

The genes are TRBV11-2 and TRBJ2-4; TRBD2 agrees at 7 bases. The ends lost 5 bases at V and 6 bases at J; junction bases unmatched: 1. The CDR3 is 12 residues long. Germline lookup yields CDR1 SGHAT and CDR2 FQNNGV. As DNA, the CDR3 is TGTGCCAGCAGCCCGGGGGGAAACATTCAGTACTTC. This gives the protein CASSPGGNIQYF.

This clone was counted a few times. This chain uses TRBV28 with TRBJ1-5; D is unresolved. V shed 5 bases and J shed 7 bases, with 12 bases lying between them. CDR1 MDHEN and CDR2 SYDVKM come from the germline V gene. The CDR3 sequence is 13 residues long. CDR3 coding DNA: TGTGCCAGCAGTGCGGGAGGTGTCCAGCCCCAGCATTTT. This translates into CASSAGGVQPQHF.

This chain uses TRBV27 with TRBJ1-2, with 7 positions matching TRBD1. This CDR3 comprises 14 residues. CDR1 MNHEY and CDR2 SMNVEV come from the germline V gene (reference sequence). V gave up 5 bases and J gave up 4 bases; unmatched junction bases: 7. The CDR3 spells CASSALGQSYGYTF. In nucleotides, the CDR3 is TGTGCCAGCAGTGCCCTGGGACAGTCCTATGGCTACACCTTC.

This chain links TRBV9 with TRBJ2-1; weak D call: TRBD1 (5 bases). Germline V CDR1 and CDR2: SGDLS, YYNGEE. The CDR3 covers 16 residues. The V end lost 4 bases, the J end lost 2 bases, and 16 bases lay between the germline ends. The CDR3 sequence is CASSSAGQGTYNEQFF. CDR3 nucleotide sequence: TGTGCCAGCAGCTCCGCCGGGCAGGGCACCTACAATGAGCAGTTCTTC.

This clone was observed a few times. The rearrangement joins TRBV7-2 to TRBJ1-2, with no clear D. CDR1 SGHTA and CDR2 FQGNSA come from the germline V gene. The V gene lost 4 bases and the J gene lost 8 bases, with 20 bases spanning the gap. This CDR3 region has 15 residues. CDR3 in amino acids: CASSSPGQPLRGYTF. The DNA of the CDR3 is TGTGCCAGCAGCTCCCCCGGCCAGCCCTTGAGGGGCTACACCTTC.

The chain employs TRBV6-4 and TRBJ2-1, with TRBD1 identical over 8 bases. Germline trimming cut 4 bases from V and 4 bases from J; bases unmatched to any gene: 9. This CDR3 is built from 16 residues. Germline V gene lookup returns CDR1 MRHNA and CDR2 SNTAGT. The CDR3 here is CASSGGPRGRYNEQFF. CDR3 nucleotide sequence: TGTGCCAGCAGTGGCGGACCCAGGGGGCGGTACAATGAGCAGTTCTTC.

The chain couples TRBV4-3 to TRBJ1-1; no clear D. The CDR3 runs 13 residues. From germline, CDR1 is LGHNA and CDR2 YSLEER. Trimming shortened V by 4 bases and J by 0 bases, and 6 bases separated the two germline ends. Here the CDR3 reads CASSLELNTEAFF. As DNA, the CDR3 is TGCGCCAGCAGCCTGGAATTGAACACTGAAGCTTTCTTT.

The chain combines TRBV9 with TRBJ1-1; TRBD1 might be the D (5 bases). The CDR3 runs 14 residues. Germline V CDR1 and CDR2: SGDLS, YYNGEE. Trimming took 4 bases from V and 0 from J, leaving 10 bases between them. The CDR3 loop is CASSPGHLNTEAFF. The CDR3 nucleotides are TGTGCCAGCAGCCCCGGACACTTGAACACTGAAGCTTTCTTT.

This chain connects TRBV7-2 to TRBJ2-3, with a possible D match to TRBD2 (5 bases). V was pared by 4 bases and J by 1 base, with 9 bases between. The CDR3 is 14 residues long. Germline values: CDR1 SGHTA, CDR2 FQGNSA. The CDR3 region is CASSSGLGTDTQYF. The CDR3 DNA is TGTGCCAGCAGCTCTGGACTGGGCACAGATACGCAGTATTTT.

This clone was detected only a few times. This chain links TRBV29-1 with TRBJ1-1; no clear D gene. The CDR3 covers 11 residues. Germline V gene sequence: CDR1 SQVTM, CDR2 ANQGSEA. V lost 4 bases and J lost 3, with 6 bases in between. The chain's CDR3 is CSVAPYTEAFF. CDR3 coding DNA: TGCAGCGTTGCACCGTACACTGAAGCTTTCTTT.